These 32 T cell receptor beta chains were sequenced from one sample in a study of CD4 and CD8 cells across lung adenocarcinoma regions. TCRdb re-called the PCR reads with MiXCR, one entry per CDR3 protein. The data hold roughly 25,000 distinct CDR3 sequences, with around 56% observed a single time. Sequencing was carried out using CD8+ T cells from the center of a lung tumor. These receptor sequences come from a male donor with lung adenocarcinoma. The CD4 and CD8 labels of this study may be unreliable.

This clonotype was counted a single time. The DNA for the CDR3 is TGCGCCAGCAGTGAGGCGGGGCTCGGGGGGCTTCCCAAAAACATTCAGTACTTC. Translation: CASSEAGLGGLPKNIQYF. The gene calls are TRBV10-1 and TRBJ2-4; D possibly corresponds to TRBD2 (7 bases). CDR1 and CDR2 (germline): WNHNN, SYGVQD (reference sequence). There are 18 residues in the CDR3. V dropped 2 bases and J dropped 2 bases, with 19 bases sitting between them.

This chain uses TRBV6-1 with TRBJ1-1; 7 bases map to TRBD1. Unmatched junction bases numbered 4, after V lost 3 bases and J lost 6 bases. The length of the CDR3 is 13 residues. CDR1 is MNHNS and CDR2 is SASEGT in the germline V gene. CDR3 sequence: CASSEGDSPEAFF. CDR3 DNA: TGTGCCAGCAGTGAGGGGGACAGTCCTGAAGCTTTCTTT.

The V gene is TRBV27, the J gene TRBJ2-7, with D unclear. The V end lost 2 bases, the J end lost 0 bases, and 8 bases lay between the germline ends. This CDR3 is built from 14 residues. Germline assignment: CDR1 MNHEY and CDR2 SMNVEV (reference sequence). In nucleotides, the CDR3 is TGTGCCAGCAGTTTACAATGGAGCTCCTACGAGCAGTACTTC. This gives the protein CASSLQWSSYEQYF.

The chain uses TRBV6-1 and TRBJ2-3; TRBD1 is a possible D gene (7 bases). This CDR3 region has 16 residues. V was cut by 3 bases and J by 10 bases, with 23 bases left in between. Per the germline V gene, CDR1 is MNHNS and CDR2 is SASEGT. The CDR3 nucleotides read TGTGCCAGCAGTGACCGACAGGCGGGAACCACAGGGGCGCAGTATTTT. It encodes CASSDRQAGTTGAQYF.

The rearrangement links TRBV6-1 to TRBJ2-3, with D hard to call. There are 16 residues in the CDR3. Germline lookup yields CDR1 MNHNS and CDR2 SASEGT. V gave up 6 bases and J gave up 0 bases, with 16 bases separating them. The CDR3 protein is CASRELQAVSTDTQYF. CDR3 bases: TGTGCCAGCAGGGAACTGCAGGCTGTGAGCACAGATACGCAGTATTTT.

V gene TRBV15 combines with J gene TRBJ2-3, with 8 bases lining up with TRBD2. The length of the CDR3 is 14 residues. J lost 2 bases, V lost 4 bases, and 2 bases had no gene match. The germline V gene encodes CDR1 LNHNV and CDR2 YYDKDF (reference sequence). The CDR3 DNA reads TGTGCCACCAGCAAGCGGGAGCACACAGATACGCAGTATTTT. Amino acids: CATSKREHTDTQYF.

This clonotype was observed many times. CDR3 DNA: TGTGCCAGCAGCCTGACTGCCCCCAGATACTTC. This translates into CASSLTAPRYF. J is TRBJ2-5 and V is TRBV6-4; D is ambiguous. V lost 6 bases to trimming and J lost 14 bases, with 16 bases between them. This CDR3 has 11 amino acids. Germline V gene lookup returns CDR1 MRHNA and CDR2 SNTAGT.

By sample share, this clonotype is medium-sized (0.01 to 0.1%). The chain joins TRBV6-5 to TRBJ2-2; no clear D. V was trimmed by 2 bases and J by 5 bases, leaving 12 bases between them. CDR1 MNHEY and CDR2 SVGAGI come from the germline V gene. The CDR3 loop spans 15 amino acids. The CDR3 DNA is TGTGCCAGCAGTTACGGCAGGCTTGGGACCGGGGAGCTGTTTTTT. Its translation is CASSYGRLGTGELFF.

In its sample, this clonotype was seen many times. This sequence joins TRBV6-4 and TRBJ1-1, with TRBD1 matching 7 bases. The junction had 4 bases not matched to a gene; V was cut back by 5 bases and J by 7 bases. The germline CDR1 and CDR2 sequences are MRHNA and SNTAGT. The CDR3 spans 12 residues. CDR3 residues: CASSLQGIEAFF. DNA for the CDR3: TGTGCCAGCAGTCTACAGGGGATTGAAGCTTTCTTT.

A few counts support this clonotype. The CDR3 DNA is TGCGCCAGCAGCTTGTCAGTTGGTTACGAGCAGTACTTC. This translates into CASSLSVGYEQYF. This chain connects TRBV5-1 to TRBJ2-5; D remains unclear. The J call may be faulty, since TRBJ2-7 better matches the DNA end. The germline V gene has CDR1 SGHRS and CDR2 YFSETQ. This CDR3 spans 13 amino acids.

The rearrangement uses TRBV14 and TRBJ2-1; 12 bases match TRBD2. Germline lookup yields CDR1 SGHDN and CDR2 FVKESK. The length of the CDR3 is 15 residues. Unmatched junction bases numbered 2, after V lost 3 bases and J lost 5 bases. CDR3 sequence reads: CASSQRLAGDNEQFF. The CDR3 nucleotides are TGTGCCAGCAGCCAGAGACTAGCGGGGGACAATGAGCAGTTCTTC.

The rearrangement links TRBV6-1 to TRBJ2-3; D possibly matches TRBD1 or TRBD2 (6 bases each). This CDR3 has 15 residues. Trimming stripped 6 bases from V and 5 bases from J, with 18 bases between. Germline CDR1 is MNHNS and CDR2 is SASEGT. This CDR3 reads CASSTGPGAKDTQYF. Written as DNA, the CDR3 is TGTGCCAGCAGCACGGGGCCGGGGGCCAAAGATACGCAGTATTTT.

By frequency in the sample, this clonotype is medium-sized (0.01 to 0.1%). The V call is TRBV10-2, the J call TRBJ2-5; 11 positions agree with TRBD2. The junction had 3 bases not matched to a gene; V was cut back by 4 bases and J by 5 bases. The CDR3 totals 14 residues. CDR1 is WSHSY and CDR2 is SAAADI in the germline V gene. The CDR3 protein is CASSVAGGWETQYF. As DNA, the CDR3 is TGCGCCAGCAGTGTAGCGGGAGGGTGGGAGACCCAGTACTTC.

This clonotype was detected only a few times. The germline gene is not matched at one end of the junction; a read error may be the cause. V usage is TRBV27 and J usage is TRBJ2-2; TRBD2 might be the D (7 bases). This CDR3 has 15 amino acids. The V gene's germline CDR1 is MNHEY and CDR2 SMNVEV (reference sequence). The CDR3: CASSFGGPDTGTLYF. The CDR3 coding sequence is TGTGCCAGCAGTTTCGGGGGGCCGGACACCGGTACGCTGTATTTT.

The chain joins TRBV4-1 to TRBJ2-7, with D possibly matching TRBD1 (6 bases). Trimming removed 4 bases at V and 3 bases at J, with 16 bases between. Looked up from germline, CDR1 is MGHRA and CDR2 is YSYEKL. This CDR3 comprises 15 residues. CDR3 nucleotides: TGCGCCAGCAGCCTAGGGGTCGGACAGAGCTACGAGCAGTACTTC. Translated, it gives CASSLGVGQSYEQYF.

The chain has TRBV6-5 and TRBJ2-4, with D unresolved. The J call may be faulty, since TRBJ2-7 better matches the DNA end. The CDR3 is 15 residues long. Germline CDR1 and CDR2: MNHEY and SVGAGI. The CDR3 loop is CASSHKSWRSYEQYF. In DNA, the CDR3 is TGTGCCAGCAGTCACAAGTCCTGGCGGTCATACGAGCAGTACTTC.

There are a few counts of this clonotype. The J gene is TRBJ2-1, the V gene TRBV7-9; D gene ambiguous. Near its end, the DNA agrees better with TRBJ2-5, so the J call may be wrong. The V gene's germline CDR1 is SEHNR and CDR2 FQNEAQ (reference sequence). There are 13 residues in the CDR3. This CDR3 is CASTQWAEETQYF. The CDR3 DNA reads TGTGCCAGCACCCAATGGGCAGAAGAGACCCAGTACTTC.

This clonotype was seen at least ten times. This chain connects TRBV18 to TRBJ2-1, with 8 nucleotides matching TRBD1. Judging by the DNA end, TRBJ2-7 fits better; the J call may be wrong. The CDR3 consists of 12 residues. Germline V gene sequence: CDR1 KGHSH, CDR2 LQKENI. CDR3 sequence: CASSRTGREQYF. The CDR3, as DNA: TGTGCCAGCTCAAGGACAGGGCGCGAGCAGTACTTC.

This clonotype was counted many times. This chain joins TRBV27 and TRBJ2-1, with 9 bases matching TRBD2. J was trimmed by 6 bases and V by 3 bases; bases with no gene match: 6. Germline values: CDR1 MNHEY, CDR2 SMNVEV (reference sequence). This CDR3 has 15 residues. CDR3 sequence: CASSFGSGSFNEQFF. As DNA, the CDR3 is TGTGCCAGCAGTTTCGGTAGCGGGAGTTTCAATGAGCAGTTCTTC.

A remark on this clonotype: Sequence at one end of the junction differs from germline and may be a read error. V and J are TRBV6-1 and TRBJ2-4; D is ambiguous. Germline CDR1 is MNHNS and CDR2 is SASEGT. The CDR3 runs to 12 residues. The CDR3 DNA reads TGTGCGGGGAAGGGCGCCACAAACATTCAGTACTTC. Amino acid sequence: CAGKGATNIQYF.

Points on this clonotype: One junction end disagrees with the germline gene, perhaps due to a read error. This chain uses TRBV10-2 with TRBJ2-1, with D perhaps matching TRBD2 (7 bases). TRBJ2-5 matches the DNA end more closely, so the J call is doubtful. The CDR3 length is 16 residues. The V gene's germline CDR1 is WSHSY and CDR2 SAAADI. In DNA, the CDR3 is TGCGCCAGCAGGGAGCCGGGGGGCGGTGACCAAAAGACCCAGTACTTC. Amino acid sequence: CASREPGGGDQKTQYF.

This clonotype was seen many times. The chain carries TRBV3-1 and TRBJ2-3; D gene uncertain. This CDR3 region has 12 residues. The V end lost 1 base, the J end lost 6 bases, and 5 bases lay between the germline ends. Germline CDR1 LGHDT, CDR2 YNNKEL (reference sequence). The CDR3 sequence: CASSQGVDTQYF. CDR3 sequence (DNA): TGTGCCAGCAGCCAAGGTGTGGATACGCAGTATTTT.

The rearrangement links TRBV6-1 to TRBJ2-3; D uncertain. CDR3 length: 14 residues. Germline V gene sequence: CDR1 MNHNS, CDR2 SASEGT. Trimming stripped 2 bases from V and 3 bases from J, with 9 bases between. CDR3 sequence (DNA): TGTGCCAGCAGTGAATCCATATCTACAGATACGCAGTATTTT. It specifies CASSESISTDTQYF.

This clonotype has only a few counts. This chain links TRBV27 with TRBJ2-1; 8 nucleotides match TRBD2. From germline, CDR1 is MNHEY and CDR2 SMNVEV (reference sequence). V trimming: 7 bases; J trimming: 8 bases; junction bases outside the gene matches: 16. The CDR3 consists of 16 residues. The chain's CDR3 is CASTHIAGIVGHEQFF. CDR3 nucleotides: TGTGCCAGCACCCACATAGCGGGGATAGTGGGCCATGAGCAGTTCTTC.

On this clonotype itself: At one end, the junction sequence differs from germline, possibly due to a read error. This chain joins TRBV27 and TRBJ2-3; D possibly uses TRBD1 or TRBD2 (5 bases each). The V gene's germline CDR1 is MNHEY and CDR2 SMNVEV (reference sequence). The CDR3 contains 14 residues. CDR3 sequence reads: CAGRGLRGTETQYF. CDR3 sequence (DNA): TGTGCGGGCCGTGGGCTACGGGGCACAGAGACGCAGTATTTC.

The J gene is TRBJ2-5, the V gene TRBV6-1; TRBD2 is a possible D gene (5 bases). Germline V gene data show CDR1 as MNHNS and CDR2 as SASEGT. Trimming stripped 6 bases from V and 0 bases from J, with 17 bases between. The CDR3 totals 16 residues. The CDR3 DNA reads TGTGCCAGCAGGGCGGAGGCAAATACGTACCAAGAGACCCAGTACTTC. Its translation: CASRAEANTYQETQYF.

On this clonotype: One end of the junction fails to match germline, which may point to a read error. The rearrangement links TRBV6-1 to TRBJ2-4, with TRBD2 as a possible D gene (6 bases). Germline V lookup: CDR1 MNHNS, CDR2 SASEGT. This CDR3 comprises 15 residues. CDR3 nucleotides: TGTGCCAGCAACACGGGGGTAGGGGCCAGAAATATTCAGTATTTC. Translating it yields CASNTGVGARNIQYF.

The chain joins TRBV4-2 to TRBJ2-3; D gene uncertain. Germline V gene lookup returns CDR1 LGHNA and CDR2 YNFKEQ. The CDR3 has 14 amino acids. Trimming left V 5 bases short and J 2 bases short, with 11 bases between. The CDR3 loop is CASSLQGNTDTQYF. The CDR3 nucleotides read TGTGCCAGCAGCTTGCAAGGGAACACAGATACGCAGTATTTT.

This chain connects TRBV7-2 to TRBJ2-6; D is ambiguous. Per the germline V gene, CDR1 is SGHTA and CDR2 is FQGNSA. V lost 5 bases and J lost 2, with 13 bases in between. CDR3 length: 16 amino acids. The CDR3 DNA follows: TGTGCCAGCAGCCCTAGGGCTACCCCTGGGGCCAACGTCCTGACTTTC. It translates to CASSPRATPGANVLTF.

This clonotype was observed many times. The gene calls are TRBV14 and TRBJ1-1; tentatively, D is TRBD1 (6 bases). Trimming removed 3 bases at V and 5 bases at J, with 10 bases between. CDR1 and CDR2 (germline): SGHDN, FVKESK. The CDR3 has 13 residues. This CDR3 is CASSQGAWTEAFF. The CDR3 region has the DNA TGTGCCAGCAGCCAGGGGGCCTGGACTGAAGCTTTCTTT.

A remark on this clonotype: The junction departs from the called germline gene at one end, perhaps through a read error. The CDR3 coding sequence is TGCGCCAGCAGGGACAGACGAGCCACAAACACTCAGTACTTC. This translates into CASRDRRATNTQYF. This chain joins TRBV10-1 and TRBJ2-4; D is perhaps TRBD1 (6 bases). The CDR3 totals 14 residues. Germline CDR1 reads WNHNN; CDR2 reads SYGVQD (reference sequence).

This clonotype was observed many times. The chain uses TRBV6-5 and TRBJ2-1; a possible D gene is TRBD2 (5 bases). The CDR3 has 15 residues. V lost 3 bases and J lost 7, with 16 bases in between. Germline assignment: CDR1 MNHEY and CDR2 SVGAGI. The CDR3 sequence: CASSYDPIARNEQFF. The CDR3 DNA follows: TGTGCCAGCAGTTATGATCCAATAGCGCGGAATGAGCAGTTCTTC.